The 28 T cell receptor beta chains listed next were all sequenced from one sample in a study of patients with pleural tuberculosis. TCRdb re-analysed the reads in MiXCR, keeping a single row per CDR3 protein. Of under 65,000 distinct CDR3 sequences listed, about 7.3% were seen once; the top ten hold 15% to 20%. These receptor sequences come from a human donor with pleural tuberculosis.

In this sample, this clonotype turned up many times. This chain joins TRBV6-2 or TRBV6-3 and TRBJ2-1, with 8 bases identical to TRBD2. This CDR3 has 13 amino acids. With 6 bases clipped from V and 13 bases from J, the junction kept 11 bases outside the gene matches. CDR1 and CDR2 (germline): MNHEY, SVGEGT. The CDR3 loop reads CASSSGLAPDQFF. In nucleotides, the CDR3 is TGTGCCAGCAGCTCCGGACTAGCCCCCGATCAGTTCTTC.

This rearrangement joins TRBV12-3 or TRBV12-4 to TRBJ1-1; tentatively, D is TRBD1 (5 bases). V was cut by 6 bases and J by 8 bases, with 13 bases left in between. This CDR3 has 12 amino acids. The chain's CDR3 is CASRPGRQEAFF. The CDR3 coding sequence is TGTGCCAGCAGACCGGGCAGACAGGAAGCTTTCTTT.

This clonotype was picked up many times. V usage is TRBV18 and J usage is TRBJ2-5; D not resolved. The CDR3 length is 11 residues. V was trimmed by 5 bases and J by 2 bases, leaving 3 bases between them. Germline loops: CDR1 KGHSH, CDR2 LQKENI. CDR3 region: CASSTQETQYF. The DNA of the CDR3 is TGTGCCAGCTCAACGCAAGAGACCCAGTACTTC. Based on the CDR3 plus reference TRBV18 and TRBJ2-5, the full variable domain is NAGVMQNPRHLVRRRGQEARLRCSPMKGHSHVYWYRQLPEEGLKFMVYLQKENIIDESGMPKERFSAEFPKEGPSILRIQQVVRGDSAAYFCASSTQETQYFGPGTRLLVL.

The chain recombines TRBV29-1 with TRBJ2-2, with D perhaps matching TRBD1 or TRBD2 (5 bases each). Per the germline V gene, CDR1 is SQVTM and CDR2 is ANQGSEA. The V end was cut by 6 bases, the J end by 6 bases, with 8 bases between. The length of the CDR3 is 11 residues. This CDR3 reads CSVRGSGELFF. Here the CDR3 DNA reads TGCAGCGTGAGGGGTTCCGGGGAGCTGTTTTTT.

With regard to this clonotype: One end of the junction fails to match germline, which may point to a read error. This chain links TRBV30 with TRBJ2-2; D could derive from TRBD1 or TRBD2 (5 bases each). The CDR3 length is 12 residues. The germline V gene has CDR1 GTSNPN and CDR2 SVGIG (reference sequence). The CDR3 bases are TGTGCCTGGAGCAGGGTAGTCGGGGAGCAGTTTTTT. The encoded protein is CAWSRVVGEQFF.

In the case of this clonotype: A single base separates this from a much larger clone, so it may be a read error. V and J are TRBV6-2 or TRBV6-3 and TRBJ1-1; D unresolved. V was trimmed by 4 bases and J by 1 base, leaving 10 bases between them. CDR1 MNHEY and CDR2 SVGEGT come from the germline V gene. CDR3 length: 14 residues. CDR3 in DNA: TGTGCCAGCAGTTGCTCGAACCCGAACACTGAAGCTTTCTTT. Its protein product is CASSCSNPNTEAFF.

A word on this clonotype: A much larger clonotype is one base distant, so this may be a read error. The chain combines TRBV19 with TRBJ2-5; D is tentatively TRBD1 or TRBD2 (5 bases each). This CDR3 is built from 12 residues. The ends were cut back, 8 bases at V and 2 bases at J, with 9 bases in the middle. Germline assignment: CDR1 LNHDA and CDR2 SQIVND (reference sequence). CDR3 DNA: TGTGCCAGTGGGGGACGTCAAGAGACCCAGTACTTC. Amino acids: CASGGRQETQYF.

This clonotype was observed at least ten times. The V gene is TRBV3-1, the J gene TRBJ1-1; a possible D gene is TRBD1 (6 bases). V lost 3 bases and J 1 base, leaving 9 bases between the germline ends. The CDR3 covers 14 residues. Per germline, CDR1 LGHDT and CDR2 YNNKEL (reference sequence). As DNA, the CDR3 is TGTGCCAGCAGCCACCGGACAGCGAACACTGAAGCTTTCTTT. It translates to CASSHRTANTEAFF.

This clonotype showed up many times. This chain connects TRBV5-1 to TRBJ1-1; maybe TRBD1 (5 bases). The CDR3 is made up of 15 amino acids. The V end lost 5 bases, the J end lost 2 bases, and 16 bases lay between the germline ends. Germline V gives CDR1 SGHRS, CDR2 YFSETQ. The CDR3 sequence: CASRTASIVNTEAFF. CDR3 nucleotide sequence: TGCGCCAGCAGGACAGCATCTATTGTTAACACTGAAGCTTTCTTT. The whole variable domain, remainder taken from reference TRBV5-1 and TRBJ1-1, is KAGVTQTPRYLIKTRGQQVTLSCSPISGHRSVSWYQQTPGQGLQFLFEYFSETQRNKGNFPGRFSGRQFSNSRSEMNVSTLELGDSALYLCASRTASIVNTEAFFGQGTRLTVV.

Concerning this clonotype itself: Germline is not matched at one junction end, which may reflect a read error. The chain is built from TRBV18 and TRBJ1-4; 7 bases map to TRBD1. From germline, CDR1 is KGHSH and CDR2 LQKENI. The CDR3 consists of 13 residues. The CDR3 spells CASSPGQDERLFF. For the CDR3, the DNA is TGTGCCAGCTCACCCGGACAGGATGAAAGACTGTTTTTT.

V usage is TRBV11-1 and J usage is TRBJ2-7, with D unclear. CDR1 is SGHAT and CDR2 is FQDESV in the germline V gene (reference sequence). This CDR3 comprises 12 residues. The V and J ends lost 1 base and 3 bases respectively, with 4 bases between them. CDR3 amino acids: CASSLVGYEQYV. The CDR3 DNA sequence: TGTGCCAGCAGCTTAGTAGGCTACGAGCAGTACGTC.

This clonotype showed up just a few times. This CDR3 is CSARARGPVGEQYV. The CDR3 DNA reads TGCAGTGCTAGAGCGAGGGGGCCGGTGGGCGAACAGTACGTC. The chain has TRBV20-1 and TRBJ2-7, with 7 nucleotides matching TRBD1. Germline values: CDR1 DFQATT, CDR2 SNEGSKA (reference sequence). The trim removed 1 base at V and 10 bases at J, leaving 13 bases unmatched. CDR3 length: 14 amino acids.

The sample holds a few counts of this clonotype. The CDR3 nucleotides read TGTGCCAGCAGCCCGACAGGGGAAGAAAACGAGCAGTACTTC. Its protein product is CASSPTGEENEQYF. This chain joins TRBV12-3 or TRBV12-4 and TRBJ2-7, with TRBD1 matching 8 bases. The V gene end was trimmed by 6 bases and the J gene end by 5 bases; junction bases not matched to a gene: 9. The CDR3 is 14 residues long.

A word on this clonotype: No conserved phenylalanine or tryptophan is present at the end of the CDR3, so a read error is the likely explanation. J is TRBJ1-5 and V is TRBV19; weak D call: TRBD1 (5 bases). The CDR3 has 14 amino acids. Trimming shortened V by 3 bases and J by 1 base, and 7 bases separated the two germline ends. Germline V gives CDR1 LNHDA, CDR2 SQIVND (reference sequence). The CDR3 DNA follows: TGTGCCAGTAGTATTAAGGGGAGCAATCAGCCCCAGCATTCT. This codes for CASSIKGSNQPQHS.

This clonotype was seen only a few times. The chain recombines TRBV30 with TRBJ1-6; possible D gene TRBD1, 6 bases. The V end lost 3 bases, the J end lost 7 bases, and 13 bases lay between the germline ends. The germline CDR1 and CDR2 sequences are GTSNPN and SVGIG (reference sequence). The CDR3 runs 14 residues. CDR3 nucleotide sequence: TGTGCCTGGAGAGGGCCAGGGGAGAATTCACCCCTCCACTTT. Translation: CAWRGPGENSPLHF.

This clonotype showed up many times. The chain joins TRBV6-1 to TRBJ1-2; D unresolved. Germline loops: CDR1 MNHNS, CDR2 SASEGT. V lost 1 base, J lost 6 bases, and 3 bases lay in between. The CDR3 covers 11 residues. Written as DNA, the CDR3 is TGTGCCAGCAGTGAAGGGGATGGCTACACCTTC. This codes for CASSEGDGYTF.

The rearrangement joins TRBV24-1 to TRBJ2-1, with D possibly being TRBD2 (7 bases). The CDR3 runs 14 residues. V lost 7 bases and J lost 6, with 15 bases in between. The germline V gene has CDR1 KGHDR and CDR2 SFDVKD. As DNA, the CDR3 is TGTGCCACCAGGCCGGGGGGCCCTCTCAATGAGCAGTTCTTC. Amino acid sequence: CATRPGGPLNEQFF.

Here the CDR3 reads CASARTVSPSYEQYV. DNA of the CDR3: TGTGCTAGCGCGAGGACAGTGTCCCCCTCCTACGAGCAGTACGTC. The gene calls are TRBV12-5 and TRBJ2-7, with D maybe TRBD1 (6 bases). The germline V gene has CDR1 LGHNT and CDR2 FRNRAP. This CDR3 has 15 amino acids. Trimming removed 9 bases at V and 0 bases at J, with 18 bases between.

Of note for this clonotype: Possible read error: a much larger clone is one base away. CDR3 nucleotides: TGCAGTACTAGAGGAAGGGGGCTTAACCAAGAGACCCAGTACTTC. This gives the protein CSTRGRGLNQETQYF. The rearrangement joins TRBV20-1 to TRBJ2-5; the match to TRBD1 covers 7 bases. This CDR3 spans 15 amino acids. Germline V gene lookup returns CDR1 DFQATT and CDR2 SNEGSKA (reference sequence).

In this sample, this clonotype turned up many times. The V gene is TRBV6-1, the J gene TRBJ1-1; D is unclear. CDR1 and CDR2 (germline): MNHNS, SASEGT. CDR3 size: 11 residues. V lost 1 base to trimming and J lost 8 bases, with 5 bases between them. In nucleotides, the CDR3 is TGTGCCAGCAGTGAAGTGGCGGAAGCTTTCTTT. This translates into CASSEVAEAFF.

In its sample, this clonotype was seen many times. This chain links TRBV20-1 with TRBJ2-3; 8 bases are shared with TRBD2. The CDR3 has 14 amino acids. Germline assignment: CDR1 DFQATT and CDR2 SNEGSKA (reference sequence). The trim removed 8 bases at V and 3 bases at J, leaving 10 bases unmatched. CDR3 loop: CSISGSSVTDTQYF. The CDR3 DNA follows: TGCAGTATCAGCGGGAGTTCGGTAACAGATACGCAGTATTTT.

The gene calls are TRBV27 and TRBJ1-5; possible D gene TRBD1, 6 bases. The V and J ends lost 4 bases and 0 bases respectively, with 10 bases between them. The CDR3 spans 15 residues. CDR1 is MNHEY, CDR2 SMNVEV, per germline (reference sequence). CDR3 coding DNA: TGTGCCAGCAGTTCCGGGACACATAGCAATCAGCCCCAGCATTTT. It codes for CASSSGTHSNQPQHF.

This clonotype was counted ten times or more. In DNA form, the CDR3 reads TGTGCCAGCAGCGCGGGACAGATCACAGATACGCAGTATTTT. Translated: CASSAGQITDTQYF. V is TRBV11-2 and J is TRBJ2-3, with D tentatively TRBD1 (7 bases). The CDR3 has 14 residues. Trimming shortened V by 5 bases and J by 2 bases, and 11 bases separated the two germline ends. Germline V gives CDR1 SGHAT, CDR2 FQNNGV. Looking up the rest from reference TRBV11-2 and TRBJ2-3 gives the full variable domain: EAGVAQSPRYKIIEKRQSVAFWCNPISGHATLYWYQQILGQGPKLLIQFQNNGVVDDSQLPKDRFSAERLKGVDSTLKIQPAKLEDSAVYLCASSAGQITDTQYFGPGTRLTVL.

In its sample, this clonotype was seen many times. The V call is TRBV5-1, the J call TRBJ2-1, with D uncertain. The germline V and J ends were trimmed by 0 bases and 9 bases, with 4 bases remaining between them. Germline V lookup: CDR1 SGHRS, CDR2 YFSETQ. The CDR3 spans 11 residues. As DNA, the CDR3 is TGCGCCAGCAGCTTGGCCTTTGAGCAGTTCTTC. Residues: CASSLAFEQFF. The variable domain in full, with the rest retrieved from reference TRBV5-1 and TRBJ2-1, is KAGVTQTPRYLIKTRGQQVTLSCSPISGHRSVSWYQQTPGQGLQFLFEYFSETQRNKGNFPGRFSGRQFSNSRSEMNVSTLELGDSALYLCASSLAFEQFFGPGTRLTVL.

J is TRBJ2-1 and V is TRBV5-1; 7 positions match TRBD1. Germline loops: CDR1 SGHRS, CDR2 YFSETQ. The junction had 9 bases not matched to a gene; V was cut back by 3 bases and J by 6 bases. The CDR3 is 15 amino acids. The CDR3 nucleotides are TGCGCCAGCAGCTCCGGGACAGTAAAGGGCAATGAGCAGTTCTTC. As protein: CASSSGTVKGNEQFF.

This clonotype was seen many times. The chain employs TRBV24-1 and TRBJ2-1; possible D gene TRBD1, 5 bases. CDR3 length equals 15 residues. Trimming took 5 bases from V and 7 from J, leaving 17 bases between them. Germline assignment: CDR1 KGHDR and CDR2 SFDVKD. The CDR3 is CATSGSQTPGNEQFF. CDR3 DNA: TGTGCCACCAGTGGCTCTCAAACTCCAGGGAATGAGCAGTTCTTC.

This clonotype occurred many times. The chain recombines TRBV2 with TRBJ2-3; 11 bases line up with TRBD2. V lost 6 bases, J lost 2 bases, and 7 bases stayed unmatched. This CDR3 has 16 residues. Germline V gene lookup returns CDR1 SNHLY and CDR2 FYNNEI. The CDR3 nucleotides read TGTGCCAGCAGAGAGACGGGACTAGCGGTCACAGATACGCAGTATTTT. Translating it yields CASRETGLAVTDTQYF.

There are many counts of this clonotype. The rearrangement uses TRBV28 and TRBJ2-7, with TRBD2 identical over 7 bases. The CDR3 consists of 14 residues. The germline CDR1 and CDR2 sequences are MDHEN and SYDVKM. V trimming: 4 bases; J trimming: 1 base; junction bases outside the gene matches: 4. This chain's CDR3 is CASSSLAMSYEQYF. Written as DNA, the CDR3 is TGTGCCAGCAGTTCACTAGCGATGTCCTACGAGCAGTACTTC. The variable domain in full, with the rest retrieved from reference TRBV28 and TRBJ2-7, is DVKVTQSSRYLVKRTGEKVFLECVQDMDHENMFWYRQDPGLGLRLIYFSYDVKMKEKGDIPEGYSVSREKKERFSLILESASTNQTSMYLCASSSLAMSYEQYFGPGTRLTVT.